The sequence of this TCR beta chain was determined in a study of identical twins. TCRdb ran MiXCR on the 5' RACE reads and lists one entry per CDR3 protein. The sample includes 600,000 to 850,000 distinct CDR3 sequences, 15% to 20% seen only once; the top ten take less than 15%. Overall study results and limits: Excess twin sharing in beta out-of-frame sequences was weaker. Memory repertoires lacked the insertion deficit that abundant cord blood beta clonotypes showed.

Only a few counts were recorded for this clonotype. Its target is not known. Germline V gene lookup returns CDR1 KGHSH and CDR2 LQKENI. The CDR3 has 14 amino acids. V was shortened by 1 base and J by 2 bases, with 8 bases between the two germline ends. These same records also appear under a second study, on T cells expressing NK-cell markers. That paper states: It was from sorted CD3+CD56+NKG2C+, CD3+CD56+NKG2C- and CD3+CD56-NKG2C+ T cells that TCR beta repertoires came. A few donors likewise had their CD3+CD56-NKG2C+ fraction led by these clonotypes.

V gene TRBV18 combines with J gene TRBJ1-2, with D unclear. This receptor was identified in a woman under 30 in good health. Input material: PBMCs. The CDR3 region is CASSPQERNYGYTF. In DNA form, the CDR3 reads TGTGCCAGCTCACCACAGGAGAGAAACTATGGCTACACCTTC. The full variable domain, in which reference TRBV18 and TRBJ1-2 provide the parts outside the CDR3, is NAGVMQNPRHLVRRRGQEARLRCSPMKGHSHVYWYRQLPEEGLKFMVYLQKENIIDESGMPKERFSAEFPKEGPSILRIQQVVRGDSAAYFCASSPQERNYGYTFGSGTRLTVV.